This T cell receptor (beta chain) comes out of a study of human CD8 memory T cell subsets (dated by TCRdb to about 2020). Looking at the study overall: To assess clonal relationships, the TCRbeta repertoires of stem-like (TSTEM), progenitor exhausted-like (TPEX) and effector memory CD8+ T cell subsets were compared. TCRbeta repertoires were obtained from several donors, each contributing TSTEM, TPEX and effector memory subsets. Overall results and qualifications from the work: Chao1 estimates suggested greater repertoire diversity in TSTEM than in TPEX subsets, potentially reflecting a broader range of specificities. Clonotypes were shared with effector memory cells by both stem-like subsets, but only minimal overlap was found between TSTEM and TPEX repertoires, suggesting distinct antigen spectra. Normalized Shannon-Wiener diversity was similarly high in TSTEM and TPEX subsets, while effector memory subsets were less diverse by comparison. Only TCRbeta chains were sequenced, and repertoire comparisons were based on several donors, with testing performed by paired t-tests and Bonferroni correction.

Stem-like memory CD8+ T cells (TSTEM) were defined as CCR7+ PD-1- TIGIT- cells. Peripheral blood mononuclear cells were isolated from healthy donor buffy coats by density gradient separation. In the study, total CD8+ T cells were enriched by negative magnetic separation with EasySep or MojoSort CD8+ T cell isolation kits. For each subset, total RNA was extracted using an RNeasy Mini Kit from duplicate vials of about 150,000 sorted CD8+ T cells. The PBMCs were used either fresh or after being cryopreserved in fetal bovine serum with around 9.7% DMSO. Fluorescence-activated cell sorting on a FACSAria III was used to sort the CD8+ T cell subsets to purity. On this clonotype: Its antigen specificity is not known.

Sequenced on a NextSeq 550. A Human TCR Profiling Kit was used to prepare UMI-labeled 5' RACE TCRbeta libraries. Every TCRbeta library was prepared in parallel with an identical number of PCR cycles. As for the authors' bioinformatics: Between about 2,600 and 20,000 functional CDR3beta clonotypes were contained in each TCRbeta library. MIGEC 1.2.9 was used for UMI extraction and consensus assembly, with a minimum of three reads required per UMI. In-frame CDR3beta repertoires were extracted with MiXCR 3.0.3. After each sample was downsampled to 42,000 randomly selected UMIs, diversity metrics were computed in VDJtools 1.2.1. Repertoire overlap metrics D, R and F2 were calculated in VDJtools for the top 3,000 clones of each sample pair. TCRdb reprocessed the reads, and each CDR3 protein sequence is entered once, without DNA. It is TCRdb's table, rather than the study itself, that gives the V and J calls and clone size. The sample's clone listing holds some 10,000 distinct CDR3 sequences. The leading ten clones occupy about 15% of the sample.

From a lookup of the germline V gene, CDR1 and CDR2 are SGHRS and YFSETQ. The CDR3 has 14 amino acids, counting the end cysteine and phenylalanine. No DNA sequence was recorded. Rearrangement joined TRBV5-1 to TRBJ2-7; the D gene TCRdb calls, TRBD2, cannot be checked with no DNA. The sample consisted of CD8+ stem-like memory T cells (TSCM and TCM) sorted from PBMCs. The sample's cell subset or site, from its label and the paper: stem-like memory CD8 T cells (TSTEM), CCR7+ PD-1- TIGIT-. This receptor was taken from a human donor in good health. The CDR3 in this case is CASSQTGGSYEQYF.